Shown below are 20 T cell receptor beta chains from a single sample sequenced in a study of T cells after posttransplantation cyclophosphamide. Using immunoSEQ multiplex PCR, the repertoire was profiled, and TCRdb retains in-frame clones only, with some absent. The sample contains around 10,000 clones, none of them singletons. Treatment was busulfan-fludarabine conditioning, a marrow graft, and cyclophosphamide on days +3 and +4. This sample comprised PBMCs, obtained after allogeneic stem cell transplant with posttransplant cyclophosphamide. The receptor source for this set is a female patient aged 35 to 55 who received an allogeneic stem cell transplant from a related donor, was CMV-positive, and had no GVHD. The graft donor may have contributed some T cells.

This clone was observed many times. The V call is TRBV9, the J call TRBJ1-1; D ambiguous. The CDR3 length is 14 residues. Per germline, CDR1 SGDLS and CDR2 YYNGEE. The V end was cut by 0 bases, the J end by 1 base, with 7 bases between. CDR3 sequence reads: CASSVGPRNTEAFF. Written as DNA, the CDR3 is TGTGCCAGCAGCGTAGGCCCCAGGAACACTGAAGCTTTCTTT.

Details on this clone: Other nucleotide sequences in the sample specify the same CDR3. V gene TRBV9 combines with J gene TRBJ2-7, with D uncertain. The CDR3 length is 15 residues. V dropped 5 bases and J dropped 2 bases, with 17 bases sitting between them. CDR1 SGDLS and CDR2 YYNGEE come from the germline V gene. The CDR3 nucleotides read TGTGCCAGCAGTTTCAAGCAGGAGACGGCCTACGAGCAGTACTTC. Its protein product is CASSFKQETAYEQYF.

This clone was counted many times. The chain uses TRBV5-8 and TRBJ1-5; D possibly corresponds to TRBD1 (6 bases). V was clipped by 4 bases and J by 2 bases, with 10 bases between them. CDR1 is SGHTS and CDR2 is YDEGEE in the germline V gene. The CDR3 loop spans 14 amino acids. The chain's CDR3 is CASSLRGGNQPQHF. Here the CDR3 DNA reads TGTGCCAGCAGCCTCAGGGGAGGCAATCAGCCCCAGCATTTT.

This clone was observed many times. V gene TRBV2 combines with J gene TRBJ2-5, with 10 bases matching TRBD2. The germline CDR1 and CDR2 sequences are SNHLY and FYNNEI. Trimming at V came to 6 bases and at J to 13 bases, leaving 14 bases not matched to a gene. This CDR3 comprises 14 residues. Here the CDR3 reads CASRQTSGHSIWYF. The CDR3 nucleotides read TGTGCCAGCAGGCAGACTAGCGGGCATTCTATTTGGTACTTC.

Many counts were recorded for this clone. This rearrangement joins TRBV10-3 to TRBJ2-3, with TRBD1 matching over 10 bases. CDR3 size: 17 residues. Germline values: CDR1 ENHRY, CDR2 SYGVKD. The junction had 9 bases not matched to a gene; V was cut back by 5 bases and J by 1 base. The CDR3, as DNA: TGTGCCATCAGTCCGGACAGGGGGATGTTGGGCACAGATACGCAGTATTTT. Its protein is CAISPDRGMLGTDTQYF.

This clone was counted many times. The V and J genes are TRBV5-1 and TRBJ2-7; 9 nucleotides line up with TRBD2. With V trimmed by 5 bases and J by 5 bases, 8 bases remained unmatched. The CDR3 sequence is 14 residues long. The V gene's germline CDR1 is SGHRS and CDR2 YFSETQ. CDR3: CASRGSGGSHEQYF. Here the CDR3 DNA reads TGCGCCAGCAGGGGTAGCGGGGGCAGCCACGAGCAGTACTTC.

The chain has TRBV4-2 and TRBJ2-3; possibly TRBD2 for D (6 bases). The CDR3 is 15 residues long. Trimming took 1 base from V and 0 from J, leaving 8 bases between them. Germline CDR1 reads LGHNA; CDR2 reads YNFKEQ. The CDR3 region has the DNA TGTGCCAGCAGCCAAGTAGGAGGGAGCACAGATACGCAGTATTTT. Its protein is CASSQVGGSTDTQYF.

This clone was seen repeatedly, ten times or more. J is TRBJ2-3 and V is TRBV5-1, with D maybe TRBD1 (5 bases). The V end lost 0 bases, the J end lost 6 bases, and 20 bases lay between the germline ends. This CDR3 has 17 amino acids. In germline, CDR1 is SGHRS, CDR2 YFSETQ. CDR3 amino acids: CASSLEARVVPRDTQYF. The CDR3 coding sequence is TGCGCCAGCAGCTTGGAGGCCAGGGTAGTACCCCGGGATACGCAGTATTTT. Supplemented by reference TRBV5-1 and TRBJ2-3, the full variable domain reads KAGVTQTPRYLIKTRGQQVTLSCSPISGHRSVSWYQQTPGQGLQFLFEYFSETQRNKGNFPGRFSGRQFSNSRSEMNVSTLELGDSALYLCASSLEARVVPRDTQYFGPGTRLTVL.

This clone was detected many times. V is TRBV10-3 and J is TRBJ1-2; 10 bases line up with TRBD1. CDR1 is ENHRY and CDR2 is SYGVKD in the germline V gene. The CDR3 has 17 amino acids. V lost 2 bases to trimming and J lost 0 bases; unmatched junction nucleotides: 6. CDR3 nucleotide sequence: TGTGCCATCAGTGAGCCCGACAGGGGGCACCCTAACTATGGCTACACCTTC. This codes for CAISEPDRGHPNYGYTF.

This clone was recorded many times. The V gene is TRBV7-9, the J gene TRBJ1-6; no clear D gene. Germline-derived CDR1 and CDR2 are SEHNR and FQNEAQ (reference sequence). The CDR3 sequence is 13 residues long. Trimming took off 3 bases at V and 10 bases at J, with 10 bases between the two ends. The CDR3 region has the DNA TGTGCCAGCAGCTTTGACTCCCGATCACCCCTCCACTTT. It yields the protein CASSFDSRSPLHF.

Many counts were recorded for this clone. The junction shows a germline mismatch at one end, possibly a read error. This rearrangement joins TRBV7-7 to TRBJ2-3, with TRBD1 matching 8 bases. Per the germline V gene, CDR1 is SSHAT and CDR2 is FNYEAQ (reference sequence). This CDR3 has 15 amino acids. The CDR3 region has the DNA TGTGCTAGCAGCTCCGGGACAGGCAAGTCAGATACGCAGTATTTT. The encoded protein is CASSSGTGKSDTQYF.

This clone appeared a few times. The V gene is TRBV9, the J gene TRBJ2-5; 7 bases are shared with TRBD1. CDR1 and CDR2 (germline): SGDLS, YYNGEE. The length of the CDR3 is 15 residues. Trimming took 4 bases from V and 1 from J; bases not matched to a gene: 7. CDR3 protein: CASSLNRGRQETQYF. CDR3 DNA: TGTGCCAGCAGCCTTAACAGGGGACGCCAAGAGACCCAGTACTTC.

This clone appeared many times. This chain uses TRBV19 with TRBJ2-4, with 8 positions matching TRBD2. The CDR3 length is 18 residues. Germline V lookup: CDR1 LNHDA, CDR2 SQIVND (reference sequence). The J segment lost 2 bases and the V segment lost 2 bases, leaving 11 bases of the junction unmatched. The CDR3 loop reads CASSISGRGGLTKNIQYF. CDR3 in DNA: TGTGCCAGTAGTATATCGGGCCGGGGGGGATTAACCAAAAACATTCAGTACTTC.

The table lists this clone with many counts. This sequence joins TRBV27 and TRBJ2-2; the D gene is possibly TRBD1 (6 bases). This CDR3 is built from 15 residues. Germline values: CDR1 MNHEY, CDR2 SMNVEV (reference sequence). V was trimmed by 6 bases and J by 0 bases, leaving 11 bases between them. This CDR3 reads CASRPGGPNTGELFF. The CDR3 bases are TGTGCCAGCAGACCTGGGGGCCCGAACACCGGGGAGCTGTTTTTT.

This clone was seen repeatedly, ten times or more. This chain connects TRBV12-3 or TRBV12-4 to TRBJ2-1; 12 bases are a match to TRBD1. J gave up 7 bases and V 3 bases, and 13 bases lay outside the gene matches. The CDR3 loop spans 18 amino acids. The CDR3 nucleotides read TGTGCCAGCAGTTTCCAAGGCCGGGGACAGGGGGCTGGGAATGAGCAGTTCTTC. It is translated as CASSFQGRGQGAGNEQFF.

Ten or more counts support this clone. The chain recombines TRBV6-2 or TRBV6-3 with TRBJ2-6, with a weak D call TRBD1 (5 bases). CDR3 length: 17 amino acids. Deletions cut 0 bases from V and 2 bases from J, with 11 bases between. Looked up from germline, CDR1 is MNHEY and CDR2 is SVGEGT. The CDR3 spells CASSYSNRLAGANVLTF. CDR3 in DNA: TGTGCCAGCAGTTACTCGAACAGGTTGGCTGGGGCCAACGTCCTGACTTTC.

This clone was seen at least ten times. This rearrangement joins TRBV5-5 to TRBJ1-3; 10 positions match TRBD1. The CDR3 sequence is 19 residues long. Germline-derived CDR1 and CDR2 are SGHKS and YYEKEE (reference sequence). With V trimmed by 1 base and J by 0 bases, 10 bases remained unmatched. CDR3 DNA sequence: TGTGCCAGCAGCTTGCTCGGACCGGGACAGGGGAGCTCTGGAAACACCATATATTTT. It encodes CASSLLGPGQGSSGNTIYF. Filled out from reference TRBV5-5 and TRBJ1-3, the complete variable domain reads DAGVTQSPTHLIKTRGQQVTLRCSPISGHKSVSWYQQVLGQGPQFIFQYYEKEERGRGNFPDRFSARQFPNYSSELNVNALLLGDSALYLCASSLLGPGQGSSGNTIYFGEGSWLTVV.

This clone showed up many times. The J gene is TRBJ1-1, the V gene TRBV7-2; tentative D call: TRBD1 (6 bases). Trimming left V 5 bases short and J 10 bases short, with 17 bases between. Per the germline V gene, CDR1 is SGHTA and CDR2 is FQGNSA. This CDR3 is built from 13 residues. CDR3 bases: TGTGCCAGCAGCCCAGCGGGGGCCACAAGAGCTTTCTTT. It is translated as CASSPAGATRAFF.

There are many counts of this clone. The V and J genes are TRBV18 and TRBJ2-3, with TRBD1 identical over 8 bases. Germline V CDR1 and CDR2: KGHSH, LQKENI. The CDR3 has 15 residues. The V and J ends lost 4 bases and 6 bases, in that order; junction bases with no gene match: 9. The CDR3 reads CASSRDRQGWDTQYF. The DNA of the CDR3 is TGTGCCAGCTCACGCGATCGACAGGGGTGGGATACGCAGTATTTT.

This clone showed up many times. The chain is built from TRBV6-2 or TRBV6-3 and TRBJ2-3; D not resolved. The CDR3 sequence is 14 residues long. Germline V gene lookup returns CDR1 MNHEY and CDR2 SVGEGT. Trimming cost V 1 base and J 4 bases, with 9 bases left between them. This chain's CDR3 is CASSYLGSPDTQYF. CDR3 DNA: TGTGCCAGCAGTTACTTAGGGTCGCCAGATACGCAGTATTTT.